This T cell receptor (beta chain) was observed in a study of T-cell memory formation after mild COVID-19. Comments on this clonotype: The target antigen is unknown.

The study, taken as a whole, reports: Second-wave clones that peaked on day 37 lacked confirmed SARS-CoV-2 specificity.

Researchers used 5'RACE with constant-segment primers to make TCR alpha and TCR beta cDNA libraries that carry sample barcodes and UMIs. TCRdb analysed the 5' RACE reads with MiXCR anew, one entry per CDR3 protein. The table includes roughly 150,000 distinct CDR3 sequences, roughly 15% detected once. CDR3 length: 17 amino acids. Germline V lookup: CDR1 LGHNA, CDR2 YSLEER. The V gene end was trimmed by 1 base and the J gene end by 0 bases; junction bases not matched to a gene: 5. Sequenced input: PBMCs or a T cell subset sorted from them (not recorded which). The receptor's source is an adult woman who had mild COVID-19 (a few samples of this study predate the infection). Cell type and time point are not known. The rearrangement links TRBV4-3 to TRBJ1-1; 10 bases line up with TRBD1. CDR3 nucleotides: TGCGCCAGCAGCCAAGGGTTGGGACAGGGGTTGAACACTGAAGCTTTCTTT. Encoded protein: CASSQGLGQGLNTEAFF.